The 9 T cell receptor beta chains below were found in one sample sequenced in a study of blood T cell repertoires in COVID-19. Measured with immunoSEQ multiplex PCR; TCRdb has only the in-frame clones, and not every one. Found here are 200,000 to 250,000 clones, around 80% of them singletons; the top ten hold about 7%. Sequencing input: PBMCs or T cells enriched from blood (not recorded which). Receptors were obtained from a woman aged 40 to 50 with acute COVID-19.

About this clone: The same CDR3 is also encoded by other DNA sequences in this sample. The rearrangement joins TRBV29-1 to TRBJ1-5, with D tentatively TRBD1 (6 bases). The germline gives CDR1 SQVTM, CDR2 ANQGSEA. Trimming left V 4 bases short and J 4 bases short, with 8 bases between. CDR3 length: 12 residues. DNA of the CDR3: TGCAGCGTTGGGGGACAAAATCAGCCCCAGCATTTT. It encodes CSVGGQNQPQHF.

The rearrangement joins TRBV6-5 to TRBJ1-2, with a weak D call TRBD1 (6 bases). The CDR3 consists of 13 residues. In germline, CDR1 is MNHEY, CDR2 SVGAGI. With 2 bases removed from V and 8 bases from J, the gap between germline ends came to 12 bases. CDR3 protein: CASSYPGHRGYTF. CDR3 in DNA: TGTGCCAGCAGTTACCCGGGACACCGAGGCTACACCTTC.

This clone is a singleton in its sample. The V and J genes are TRBV5-1 and TRBJ2-6, with D possibly TRBD2 on 5 matching bases. Germline loops: CDR1 SGHRS, CDR2 YFSETQ. The CDR3 contains 15 residues. V lost 4 bases and J lost 3, with 11 bases in between. As DNA, the CDR3 is TGCGCCAGCAGCCCGATGGAGGTTGGGGCCAACGTCCTGACTTTC. This encodes CASSPMEVGANVLTF.

This clone turned up a few times. The V and J genes are TRBV7-2 and TRBJ1-6, with TRBD1 matching 7 bases. Germline values: CDR1 SGHTA, CDR2 FQGNSA. Germline trimming cut 1 base from V and 7 bases from J; bases unmatched to any gene: 4. The CDR3 runs 15 residues. CDR3 sequence reads: CASSLEQGWNSPLHF. CDR3 sequence (DNA): TGTGCCAGCAGCTTAGAACAGGGGTGGAATTCACCCCTCCACTTT. Variable domain in full (rest from reference TRBV7-2 and TRBJ1-6): GAGVSQSPSNKVTEKGKDVELRCDPISGHTALYWYRQSLGQGLEFLIYFQGNSAPDKSGLPSDRFSAERTGGSVSTLTIQRTQQEDSAVYLCASSLEQGWNSPLHFGNGTRLTVT.

This clone was counted between two and nine times. The chain is built from TRBV4-3 and TRBJ2-3, with TRBD2 identical over 10 bases. Germline assignment: CDR1 LGHNA and CDR2 YSLEER. The CDR3 contains 18 residues. Unmatched junction bases numbered 6, after V lost 0 bases and J lost 0 bases. The CDR3: CASSQEKAGGPSTDTQYF. DNA for the CDR3: TGCGCCAGCAGCCAAGAAAAAGCGGGAGGGCCAAGCACAGATACGCAGTATTTT.

The rearrangement uses TRBV6-2 or TRBV6-3 and TRBJ1-5, with 11 bases that match TRBD1. Unmatched junction bases numbered 13, after V lost 6 bases and J lost 9 bases. The CDR3 consists of 16 residues. Germline V gene lookup returns CDR1 MNHEY and CDR2 SVGEGT. As DNA, the CDR3 is TGTGCCAGCAGCAGCACCCGGACAGGGGGCGAGAGGCCCCAGCATTTT. Protein product: CASSSTRTGGERPQHF.

V and J are TRBV4-2 and TRBJ1-1; D call uncertain. The CDR3 extends over 13 amino acids. V lost 1 base and J 0 bases, leaving 3 bases between the germline ends. Germline lookup yields CDR1 LGHNA and CDR2 YNFKEQ. CDR3 coding DNA: TGTGCCAGCAGCCAAGCCATGAACACTGAAGCTTTCTTT. This gives the protein CASSQAMNTEAFF.

This clone was observed a single time. This chain connects TRBV27 to TRBJ1-1; 7 bases line up with TRBD1. The V segment lost 0 bases and the J segment 5 bases; nucleotides outside the gene matches: 6. The CDR3 totals 15 residues. Per germline, CDR1 MNHEY and CDR2 SMNVEV (reference sequence). The CDR3 region is CASSLSTQGWTEAFF. For the CDR3, the DNA is TGTGCCAGCAGTTTATCGACACAGGGGTGGACTGAAGCTTTCTTT.

The J gene is TRBJ1-1, the V gene TRBV10-3; 8 positions agree with TRBD1. The V segment lost 0 bases and the J segment 4 bases; nucleotides outside the gene matches: 1. This CDR3 region has 14 residues. CDR1 is ENHRY, CDR2 SYGVKD, per germline. The CDR3: CAISESDRATEAFF. The CDR3 DNA sequence: TGTGCCATCAGTGAGTCGGACAGGGCCACTGAAGCTTTCTTT.